The 13 T cell receptor beta chains given below trace back to one sample, sequenced in a study of T cell changes during pregnancy in multiple sclerosis. TCRdb keeps only in-frame clones here, not all; method: immunoSEQ multiplex PCR. The sample has around 70,000 clones, around 90% seen once; the top ten hold approximately 1.8%. The specimen was peripheral blood, collected in the first trimester of pregnancy. The receptors were gathered from a female donor in good health, enrolled as a control in a pregnancy study.

V is TRBV28 and J is TRBJ1-2; D uncertain. The germline gives CDR1 MDHEN, CDR2 SYDVKM. The CDR3 consists of 14 residues. V lost 3 bases and J 4 bases, leaving 12 bases between the germline ends. CDR3 nucleotide sequence: TGTGCCAGCAGTTTGGCGGATGAACGCTATGGCTACACCTTC. It yields the protein CASSLADERYGYTF.

This rearrangement joins TRBV4-2 to TRBJ2-7, with 10 bases matching TRBD1. CDR1 is LGHNA, CDR2 YNFKEQ, per germline. The length of the CDR3 is 17 residues. J lost 3 bases, V lost 2 bases, and 10 bases had no gene match. The DNA of the CDR3 is TGTGCCAGCAGCCAACACACACCGGGACAGGGGTTCTACGAGCAGTACTTC. It translates to CASSQHTPGQGFYEQYF.

The V gene is TRBV29-1, the J gene TRBJ2-2; 9 bases are shared with TRBD1. The germline CDR1 and CDR2 sequences are SQVTM and ANQGSEA. The CDR3 runs 12 residues. The junction had 1 base not matched to a gene; V was cut back by 5 bases and J by 6 bases. CDR3 nucleotides: TGCAGCGTTCGACAGGGGGCCGGGGAGCTGTTTTTT. Translating gives CSVRQGAGELFF.

The V call is TRBV5-1, the J call TRBJ2-1; D gene unclear. Trimming removed 5 bases from V and 5 bases from J, with 14 bases in between. There are 14 residues in the CDR3. CDR1 and CDR2 from the germline V gene are SGHRS and YFSETQ. CDR3 in DNA: TGCGCCAGCAGTGGTCAGAAAACCGACAATGAGCAGTTCTTC. This sequence encodes CASSGQKTDNEQFF.

The chain couples TRBV5-4 to TRBJ2-5; D is ambiguous. Between the trimmed V and J ends, which lost 5 bases and 2 bases, there was a span of 16 bases. This CDR3 has 15 amino acids. Germline CDR1 and CDR2: SGHNT and YYREEE (reference sequence). The CDR3 DNA reads as TGTGCCAGCAGTACCTTACAGACAACACAAGAGACCCAGTACTTC. This gives the protein CASSTLQTTQETQYF.

The rearrangement joins TRBV7-2 to TRBJ2-7; 9 bases agree with TRBD1. CDR1 and CDR2 (germline): SGHTA, FQGNSA. CDR3 length equals 16 residues. The J segment lost 1 base and the V segment lost 5 bases, leaving 9 bases of the junction unmatched. The CDR3 nucleotides read TGTGCCAGCAGCCCTAGGGACAGGGCTCAATCCTACGAGCAGTACTTC. Translating it yields CASSPRDRAQSYEQYF.

The genes are TRBV10-3 and TRBJ1-3; 7 positions agree with TRBD1. CDR3 length: 15 residues. V was pared by 7 bases and J by 2 bases, with 8 bases of the junction left unmatched. Germline CDR1 reads ENHRY; CDR2 reads SYGVKD. CDR3 protein: CAITANRGAGNTIYF. The CDR3 nucleotides read TGTGCCATCACCGCGAACAGGGGCGCTGGAAACACCATATATTTT.

The chain has TRBV28 and TRBJ2-1; TRBD1 matches 7 bases. There are 17 residues in the CDR3. V lost 4 bases to trimming and J lost 6 bases; unmatched junction nucleotides: 15. CDR1 MDHEN and CDR2 SYDVKM come from the germline V gene. CDR3: CASSSQQGTRFTNEQFF. The CDR3 coding sequence is TGTGCCAGCAGTTCACAACAGGGGACAAGGTTCACCAATGAGCAGTTCTTC.

The chain is built from TRBV19 and TRBJ2-1; TRBD1 is a possible D gene (5 bases). This CDR3 has 14 amino acids. Germline lookup yields CDR1 LNHDA and CDR2 SQIVND (reference sequence). V lost 4 bases to trimming and J lost 8 bases, with 15 bases between them. The CDR3 reads CASSTNAGSYEQFF. The CDR3 bases are TGTGCCAGTAGTACCAACGCAGGGTCGTATGAGCAGTTCTTC.

This rearrangement joins TRBV9 to TRBJ2-1; possible D gene TRBD1, 6 bases. Germline loops: CDR1 SGDLS, CDR2 YYNGEE. Between the trimmed V and J ends, which lost 2 bases and 4 bases, there was a span of 16 bases. This CDR3 has 16 residues. CDR3 region: CASSVLSRGGYNEQFF. As DNA, the CDR3 is TGTGCCAGCAGCGTCCTGTCCCGAGGGGGTTACAATGAGCAGTTCTTC.

This chain links TRBV2 with TRBJ2-7, with D possibly TRBD1 on 6 matching bases. Per the germline V gene, CDR1 is SNHLY and CDR2 is FYNNEI. The CDR3 runs 13 residues. Trimming removed 5 bases at V and 4 bases at J, with 12 bases between. The CDR3 region is CASSSSQGYEQYF. In nucleotides, the CDR3 is TGTGCCAGCAGTTCTTCTCAGGGGTACGAGCAGTACTTC.

This rearrangement joins TRBV25-1 to TRBJ2-7; D not resolved. From germline, CDR1 is MGHDK and CDR2 SYGVNS. The CDR3 is made up of 14 amino acids. Trimming removed 2 bases at V and 2 bases at J, with 10 bases between. Written as DNA, the CDR3 is TGTGCCAGCAGTGAAAAGACACGTCCCTACGAGCAGTACTTC. Its protein is CASSEKTRPYEQYF.

CDR3 DNA sequence: TGTGCCAGCAGCGCCCAGACTAGGATTAGCACAGATACGCAGTATTTT. The encoded protein is CASSAQTRISTDTQYF. The J gene is TRBJ2-3, the V gene TRBV7-6; TRBD2 is a possible D gene (6 bases). The CDR3 contains 16 residues. Trimming took 5 bases from V and 0 from J, leaving 15 bases between them. Germline CDR1 is SGHVS and CDR2 is FNYEAQ.